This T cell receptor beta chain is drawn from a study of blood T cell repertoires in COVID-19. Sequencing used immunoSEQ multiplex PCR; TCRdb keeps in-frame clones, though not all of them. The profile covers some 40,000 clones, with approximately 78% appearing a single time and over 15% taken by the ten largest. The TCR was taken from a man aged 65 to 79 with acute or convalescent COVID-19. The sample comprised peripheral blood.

CDR3 coding DNA: TGTGCCTGGAGTGTCCGGGACAACGCGCCCCAGCATTTT. It specifies CAWSVRDNAPQHF. V usage is TRBV30 and J usage is TRBJ1-5; perhaps TRBD1 as D (6 bases). Germline assignment: CDR1 GTSNPN and CDR2 SVGIG (reference sequence). This CDR3 contains 13 residues. V dropped 0 bases and J dropped 9 bases, with 12 bases sitting between them.